This T cell receptor beta chain was found in a study of cytomegalovirus exposure and HLA in healthy donors. Notes on the study in general: Despite most TCR sequences being rare, some public TCRs occurred in many donors. Differences between HLA loci emerged in a later analysis of TCR association rates, with DRB1 most and HLA-C fewest.

This clone was seen a few times. What it binds is not known. The primer mix had 60 Vbeta and 13 Jbeta primers. Using immunoSEQ multiplex PCR, the repertoire was profiled, and TCRdb retains in-frame clones only, with some absent. Of 90,000 or so clones in the sample, around 74% are singletons; the top ten hold roughly 9.1%. This CDR3 is 16 amino acids long. With 1 base clipped from V and 3 bases from J, the junction kept 7 bases outside the gene matches. Germline values: CDR1 MGHRA, CDR2 YSYEKL. This sequence joins TRBV4-1 and TRBJ2-7, with 9 bases matching TRBD1. The sequence was obtained from a man aged 25-40 years in good health and CMV-seropositive. The source material was PBMCs. The CDR3 loop is CASSQVRSGQGYEQYF. The CDR3, as DNA: TGCGCCAGCAGCCAAGTCAGGTCGGGACAGGGCTACGAGCAGTACTTC.